This T cell receptor (beta chain) was recovered during a study of cytomegalovirus exposure and HLA in healthy donors. At the level of the study: The same platform used for the approximately 670 first-cohort repertoires was also used for the 100 to 150 validation repertoires, as a later analysis reported.

The assay was immunoSEQ multiplex PCR, and TCRdb's table has in-frame clones only and misses some. The sample contains hundreds of thousands of clones, approximately 84% of which appear only once. The validation cohort, a group of over a hundred subjects, included the donors and was separate from the roughly 670-subject first cohort. V gave up 6 bases and J gave up 4 bases, with 16 bases separating them. The germline gives CDR1 GTSNPN, CDR2 SVGIG (reference sequence). The CDR3 consists of 14 residues. The sample was PBMCs. The TCR originated in a man younger than 35 in good health and CMV-seropositive. V usage is TRBV30 and J usage is TRBJ1-3; D call uncertain. The CDR3 DNA is TGTGCCTGCGAATTCGGTCTCCTGGGAAACACCATATATTTT. As protein: CACEFGLLGNTIYF.